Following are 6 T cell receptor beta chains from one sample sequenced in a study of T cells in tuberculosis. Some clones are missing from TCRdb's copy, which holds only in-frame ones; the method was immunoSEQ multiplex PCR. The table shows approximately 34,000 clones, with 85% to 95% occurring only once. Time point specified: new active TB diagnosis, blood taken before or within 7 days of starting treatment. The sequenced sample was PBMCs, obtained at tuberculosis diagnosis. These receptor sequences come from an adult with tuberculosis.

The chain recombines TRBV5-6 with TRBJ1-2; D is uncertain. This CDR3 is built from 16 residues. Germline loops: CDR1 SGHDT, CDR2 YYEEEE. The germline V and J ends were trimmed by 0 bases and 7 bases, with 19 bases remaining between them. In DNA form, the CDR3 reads TGTGCCAGCAGCTTGGTGTTGGCCCGGGTTGCAGTTGGCTACACCTTC. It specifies CASSLVLARVAVGYTF.

The CDR3 reads CASSLRGGSNQPQHF. The CDR3 DNA is TGTGCCAGCAGTTTAAGAGGGGGCAGCAATCAGCCCCAGCATTTT. The V gene is TRBV28, the J gene TRBJ1-5, with 7 bases lining up with TRBD1. Germline CDR1 MDHEN, CDR2 SYDVKM. The CDR3 loop spans 15 amino acids. V dropped 2 bases and J dropped 1; count of bases not matched to a gene: 2.

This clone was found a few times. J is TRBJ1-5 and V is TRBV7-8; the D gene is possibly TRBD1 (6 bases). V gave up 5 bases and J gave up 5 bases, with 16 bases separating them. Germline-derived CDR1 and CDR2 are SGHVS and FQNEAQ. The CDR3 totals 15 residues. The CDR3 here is CASSEDRFLHQPQHF. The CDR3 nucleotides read TGTGCCAGCAGCGAAGACAGGTTCCTTCATCAGCCCCAGCATTTT.

CDR3 sequence: CASSLARKDTQYF. The CDR3 DNA follows: TGTGCCAGCAGCTTGGCCCGTAAAGATACGCAGTATTTT. V usage is TRBV5-6 and J usage is TRBJ2-3; D is undetermined. CDR1 is SGHDT, CDR2 YYEEEE, per germline. The V end was cut by 0 bases, the J end by 5 bases, with 7 bases between. The CDR3 sequence is 13 residues long.

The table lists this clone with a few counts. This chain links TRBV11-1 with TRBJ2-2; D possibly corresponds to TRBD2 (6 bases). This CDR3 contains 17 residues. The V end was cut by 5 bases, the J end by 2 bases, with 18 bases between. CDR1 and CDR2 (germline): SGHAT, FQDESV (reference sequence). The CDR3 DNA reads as TGTGCCAGCAGCAGGTCGGGCGGGACTCGTAACACCGGGGAGCTGTTTTTT. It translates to CASSRSGGTRNTGELFF.

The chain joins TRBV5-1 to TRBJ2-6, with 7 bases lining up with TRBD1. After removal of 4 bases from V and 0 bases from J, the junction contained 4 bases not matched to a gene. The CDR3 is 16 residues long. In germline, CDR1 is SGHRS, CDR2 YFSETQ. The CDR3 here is CASSEDRSSGANVLTF. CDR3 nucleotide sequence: TGCGCCAGCAGCGAGGACAGGAGCTCTGGGGCCAACGTCCTGACTTTC.